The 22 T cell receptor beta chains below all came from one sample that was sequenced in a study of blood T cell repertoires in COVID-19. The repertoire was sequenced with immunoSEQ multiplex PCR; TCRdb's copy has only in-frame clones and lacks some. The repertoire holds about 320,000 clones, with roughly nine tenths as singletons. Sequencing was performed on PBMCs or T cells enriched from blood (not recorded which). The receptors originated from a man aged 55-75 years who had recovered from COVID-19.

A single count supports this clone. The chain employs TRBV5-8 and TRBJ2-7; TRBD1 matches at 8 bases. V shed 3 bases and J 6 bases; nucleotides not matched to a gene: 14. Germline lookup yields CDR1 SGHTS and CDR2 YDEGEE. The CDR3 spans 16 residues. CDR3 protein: CASSSMIDRGRGEQYF. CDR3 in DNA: TGTGCCAGCAGCTCGATGATAGACAGGGGTAGAGGCGAGCAGTACTTC.

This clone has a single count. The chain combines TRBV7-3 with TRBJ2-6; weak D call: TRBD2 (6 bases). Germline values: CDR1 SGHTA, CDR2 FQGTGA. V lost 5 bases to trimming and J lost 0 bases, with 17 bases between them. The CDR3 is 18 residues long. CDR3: CASSATGGIHSGANVLTF. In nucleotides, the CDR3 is TGTGCCAGCAGCGCTACTGGAGGGATCCACTCTGGGGCCAACGTCCTGACTTTC. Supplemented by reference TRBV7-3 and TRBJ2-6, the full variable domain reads GAGVSQTPSNKVTEKGKYVELRCDPISGHTALYWYRQSLGQGPEFLIYFQGTGAADDSGLPNDRFFAVRPEGSVSTLKIQRTERGDSAVYLCASSATGGIHSGANVLTFGAGSRLTVL.

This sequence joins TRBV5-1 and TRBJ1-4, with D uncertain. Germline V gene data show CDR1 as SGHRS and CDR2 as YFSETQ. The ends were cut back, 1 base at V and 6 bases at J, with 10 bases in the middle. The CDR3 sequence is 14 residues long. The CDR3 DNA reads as TGCGCCAGCAGCTTGATTCCGAGAGATGAAAAACTGTTTTTT. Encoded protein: CASSLIPRDEKLFF.

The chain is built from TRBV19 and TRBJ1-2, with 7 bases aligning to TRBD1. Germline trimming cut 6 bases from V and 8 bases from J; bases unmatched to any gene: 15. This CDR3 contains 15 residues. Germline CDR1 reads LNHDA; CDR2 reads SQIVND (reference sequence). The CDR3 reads CASRDHPYRGDGYTF. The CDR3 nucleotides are TGTGCCAGTAGGGACCACCCTTACAGGGGCGACGGCTACACCTTC.

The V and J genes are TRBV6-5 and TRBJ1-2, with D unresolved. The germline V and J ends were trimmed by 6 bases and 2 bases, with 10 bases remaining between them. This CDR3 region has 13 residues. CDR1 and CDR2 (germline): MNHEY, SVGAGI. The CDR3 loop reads CASSVDGNYGYTF. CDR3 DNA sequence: TGTGCCAGCAGCGTTGACGGGAACTATGGCTACACCTTC.

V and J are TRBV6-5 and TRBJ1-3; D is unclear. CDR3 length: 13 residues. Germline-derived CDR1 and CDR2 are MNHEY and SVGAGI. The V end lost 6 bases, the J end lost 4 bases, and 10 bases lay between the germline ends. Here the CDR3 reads CASSTLRGNTIYF. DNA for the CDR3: TGTGCCAGCAGCACCCTCAGGGGAAACACCATATATTTT.

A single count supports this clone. CDR3 nucleotide sequence: TGTGCCAGCAGCCCACCGGGACAGACGTTTTGGGGCTACACCTTC. Its translation: CASSPPGQTFWGYTF. The chain has TRBV27 and TRBJ1-2; 7 bases map to TRBD1. This CDR3 spans 15 amino acids. Germline values: CDR1 MNHEY, CDR2 SMNVEV (reference sequence). The V segment lost 6 bases and the J segment 8 bases; nucleotides outside the gene matches: 15.

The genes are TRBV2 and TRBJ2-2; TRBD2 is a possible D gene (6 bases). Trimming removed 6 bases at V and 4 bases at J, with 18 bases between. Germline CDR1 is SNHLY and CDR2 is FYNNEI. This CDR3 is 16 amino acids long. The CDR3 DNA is TGTGCCAGCAGAGAACGGGGGACTTTGTCCACCGGGGAGCTGTTTTTT. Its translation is CASRERGTLSTGELFF.

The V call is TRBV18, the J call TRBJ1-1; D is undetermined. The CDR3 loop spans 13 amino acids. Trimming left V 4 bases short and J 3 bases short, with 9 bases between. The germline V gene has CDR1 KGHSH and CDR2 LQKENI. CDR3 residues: CASSRMADTEAFF. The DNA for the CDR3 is TGTGCCAGCTCACGTATGGCAGACACTGAAGCTTTCTTT.

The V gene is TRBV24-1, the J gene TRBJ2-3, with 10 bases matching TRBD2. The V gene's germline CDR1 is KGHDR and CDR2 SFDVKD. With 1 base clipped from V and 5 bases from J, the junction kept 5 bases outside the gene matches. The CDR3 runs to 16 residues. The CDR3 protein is CATSDFTSGDLDTQYF. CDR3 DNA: TGTGCCACCAGTGATTTTACTAGCGGGGACTTAGATACGCAGTATTTT.

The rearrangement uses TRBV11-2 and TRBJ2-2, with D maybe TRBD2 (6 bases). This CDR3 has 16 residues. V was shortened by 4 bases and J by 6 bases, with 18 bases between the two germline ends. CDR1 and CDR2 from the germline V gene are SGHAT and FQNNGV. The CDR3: CASSSALGGLAGELFF. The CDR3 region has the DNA TGTGCCAGCAGCTCCGCCTTGGGGGGTCTGGCCGGGGAGCTGTTTTTT. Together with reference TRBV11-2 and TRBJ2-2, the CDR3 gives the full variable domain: EAGVAQSPRYKIIEKRQSVAFWCNPISGHATLYWYQQILGQGPKLLIQFQNNGVVDDSQLPKDRFSAERLKGVDSTLKIQPAKLEDSAVYLCASSSALGGLAGELFFGEGSRLTVL.

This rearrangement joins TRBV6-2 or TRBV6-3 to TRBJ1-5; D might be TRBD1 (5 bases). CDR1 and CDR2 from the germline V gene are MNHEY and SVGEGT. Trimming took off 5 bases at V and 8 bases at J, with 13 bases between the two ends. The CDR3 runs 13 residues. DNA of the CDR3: TGTGCCAGCAGTCCGACGGGGGGAGAGCCCCAGCATTTT. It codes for CASSPTGGEPQHF.

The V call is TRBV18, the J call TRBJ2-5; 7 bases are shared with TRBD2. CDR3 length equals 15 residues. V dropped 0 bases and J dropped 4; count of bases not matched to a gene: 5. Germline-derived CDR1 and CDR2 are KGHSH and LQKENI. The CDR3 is CASSPPSLAAETQYF. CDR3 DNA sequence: TGTGCCAGCTCACCACCGTCCCTAGCGGCAGAGACCCAGTACTTC.

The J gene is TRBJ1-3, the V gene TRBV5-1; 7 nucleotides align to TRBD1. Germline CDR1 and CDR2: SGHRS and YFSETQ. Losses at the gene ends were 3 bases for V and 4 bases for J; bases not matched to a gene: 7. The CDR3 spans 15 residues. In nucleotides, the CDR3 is TGCGCCAGCAGCTACAACAGGGGCTCGGGAAACACCATATATTTT. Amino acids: CASSYNRGSGNTIYF.

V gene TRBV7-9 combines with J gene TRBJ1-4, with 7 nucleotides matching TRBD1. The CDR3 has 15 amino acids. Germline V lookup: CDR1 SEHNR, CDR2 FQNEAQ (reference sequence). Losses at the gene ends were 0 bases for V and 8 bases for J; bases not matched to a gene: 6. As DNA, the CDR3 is TGTGCCAGCAGCTTAGCGGCGGGACAGCTGGAAAAACTGTTTTTT. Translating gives CASSLAAGQLEKLFF.

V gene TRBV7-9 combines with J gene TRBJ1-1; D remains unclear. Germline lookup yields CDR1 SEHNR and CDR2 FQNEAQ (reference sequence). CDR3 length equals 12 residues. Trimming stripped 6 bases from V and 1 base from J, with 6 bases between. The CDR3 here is CASRLRNTEAFF. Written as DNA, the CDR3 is TGTGCCAGCAGATTGAGGAACACTGAAGCTTTCTTT.

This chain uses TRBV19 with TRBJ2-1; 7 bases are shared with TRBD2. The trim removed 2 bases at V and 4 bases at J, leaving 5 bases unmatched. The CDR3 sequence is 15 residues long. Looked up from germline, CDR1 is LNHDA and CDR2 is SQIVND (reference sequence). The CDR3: CASSIRLAVYNEQFF. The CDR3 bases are TGTGCCAGTAGTATACGACTAGCAGTATACAATGAGCAGTTCTTC.

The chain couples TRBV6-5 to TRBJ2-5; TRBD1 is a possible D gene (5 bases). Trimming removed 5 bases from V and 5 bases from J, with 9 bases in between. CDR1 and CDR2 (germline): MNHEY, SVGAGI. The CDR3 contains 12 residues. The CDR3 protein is CASSRTTETQYF. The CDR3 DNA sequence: TGTGCCAGCAGTAGGACAACGGAGACCCAGTACTTC.

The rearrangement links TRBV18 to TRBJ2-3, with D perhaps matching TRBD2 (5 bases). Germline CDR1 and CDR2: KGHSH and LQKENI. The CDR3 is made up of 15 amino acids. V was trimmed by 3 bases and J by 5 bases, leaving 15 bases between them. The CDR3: CASSPRRSDGDTQYF. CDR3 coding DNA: TGTGCCAGCTCACCCAGGAGGTCGGACGGAGATACGCAGTATTTT.

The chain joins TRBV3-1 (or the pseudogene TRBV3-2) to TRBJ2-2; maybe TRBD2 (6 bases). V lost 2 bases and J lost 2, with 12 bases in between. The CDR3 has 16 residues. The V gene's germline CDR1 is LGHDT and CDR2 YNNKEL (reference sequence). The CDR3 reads CASSQHAGSNTGELFF. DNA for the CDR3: TGTGCCAGCAGCCAACATGCGGGGTCAAACACCGGGGAGCTGTTTTTT.

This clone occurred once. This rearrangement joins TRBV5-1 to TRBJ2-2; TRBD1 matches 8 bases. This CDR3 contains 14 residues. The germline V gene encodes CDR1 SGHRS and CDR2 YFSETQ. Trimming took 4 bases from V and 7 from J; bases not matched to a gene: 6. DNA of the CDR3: TGCGCCAGCAGCGTGGACAGGGCGGGCGGGGAGCTGTTTTTT. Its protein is CASSVDRAGGELFF. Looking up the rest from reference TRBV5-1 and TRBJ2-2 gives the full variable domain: KAGVTQTPRYLIKTRGQQVTLSCSPISGHRSVSWYQQTPGQGLQFLFEYFSETQRNKGNFPGRFSGRQFSNSRSEMNVSTLELGDSALYLCASSVDRAGGELFFGEGSRLTVL.

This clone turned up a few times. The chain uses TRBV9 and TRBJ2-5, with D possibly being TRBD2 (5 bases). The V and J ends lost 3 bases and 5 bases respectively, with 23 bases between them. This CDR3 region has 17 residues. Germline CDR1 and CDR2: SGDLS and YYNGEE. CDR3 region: CASSGRDGQSHGETQYF. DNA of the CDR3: TGTGCCAGCAGCGGCCGGGATGGGCAGTCTCATGGTGAGACCCAGTACTTC.